The 25 T cell receptor beta chains below come from one sample, sequenced in a study of post-analysis software for immune sequencing data. cDNA libraries for TCR beta contained unique molecular identifiers. TCRdb called the PCR reads again in MiXCR, with one record for every CDR3 protein. The sample carries around 440,000 distinct CDR3 sequences, around 40% recorded once. No antigens are known for them. Findings of the study overall: Elevated frequency relative to controls characterized several TRBV segments in patients, TRBV5-6, TRBV5-1 and TRBV20-1 among them.

The sample comprised blood. The receptors derive from a girl under 18 with multiple sclerosis.

This chain uses TRBV28 with TRBJ2-7, with TRBD1 identical over 9 bases. V was clipped by 9 bases and J by 5 bases; unmatched bases: 8. The germline V gene has CDR1 MDHEN and CDR2 SYDVKM. There are 13 residues in the CDR3. The CDR3 region is CASNRDRAHEQYF. CDR3 DNA: TGTGCCAGTAACCGGGACAGGGCCCACGAGCAGTACTTC.

This chain joins TRBV7-2 and TRBJ2-4; tentative D call: TRBD1 (6 bases). The CDR3 spans 16 residues. Trimming cost V 5 bases and J 0 bases, with 14 bases left between them. Germline V gene lookup returns CDR1 SGHTA and CDR2 FQGNSA. The CDR3 loop reads CASSPPRDKAKNIQYF. CDR3 bases: TGTGCCAGCAGCCCCCCTAGGGACAAAGCCAAAAACATTCAGTACTTC.

The rearrangement joins TRBV5-1 to TRBJ2-7, with 9 bases fitting TRBD2. Germline V gene sequence: CDR1 SGHRS, CDR2 YFSETQ. J was trimmed by 7 bases and V by 7 bases; bases with no gene match: 15. The CDR3 runs to 15 residues. In nucleotides, the CDR3 is TGCGCCAGCGGCTCGGCGGGAGGGCCTATAGGGGAGCAGTACTTC. It specifies CASGSAGGPIGEQYF.

Comments on this clonotype: A read error is likely, as this CDR3 ends without the conserved phenylalanine or tryptophan. The CDR3 DNA reads TGTGCCAGCAGTACCTCCGAGACCCAGTACGTC. It yields the protein CASSTSETQYV. The chain links TRBV6-5 to TRBJ2-5; D is unclear. Trimming took off 5 bases at V and 5 bases at J, with 6 bases between the two ends. CDR1 and CDR2 from the germline V gene are MNHEY and SVGAGI. The CDR3 has 11 amino acids.

This chain uses TRBV12-3 or TRBV12-4 with TRBJ1-4, with 8 bases fitting TRBD1. V was pared by 5 bases and J by 8 bases, with 7 bases of the junction left unmatched. This CDR3 is built from 14 residues. The CDR3 is CASSRQGPGEKLFF. The DNA for the CDR3 is TGTGCCAGCAGTAGACAGGGGCCGGGGGAAAAACTGTTTTTT.

The gene calls are TRBV6-6 and TRBJ2-7, with 10 bases lining up with TRBD1. The length of the CDR3 is 15 residues. CDR1 is MNHNY and CDR2 is SVGAGI in the germline V gene (reference sequence). Trimming cost V 7 bases and J 6 bases; bases outside gene matches: 12. The CDR3 DNA sequence: TGTGCCAGCACCTACCGGGGACAGGGGAATCCCGAGCAGTACTTC. Amino acids: CASTYRGQGNPEQYF.

The J gene is TRBJ2-7, the V gene TRBV15, with a possible D match to TRBD2 (6 bases). This CDR3 comprises 14 residues. Germline V gene lookup returns CDR1 LNHNV and CDR2 YYDKDF (reference sequence). Trimming took 0 bases from V and 3 from J, leaving 9 bases between them. CDR3 bases: TGTGCCACCAGCAGAGAAAGGGGAGGCTACGAGCAGTACTTC. Protein product: CATSRERGGYEQYF. Complete variable domain (other parts from reference TRBV15 and TRBJ2-7): DAMVIQNPRYQVTQFGKPVTLSCSQTLNHNVMYWYQQKSSQAPKLLFHYYDKDFNNEADTPDNFQSRRPNTSFCFLDIRSPGLGDTAMYLCATSRERGGYEQYFGPGTRLTVT.

The chain uses TRBV15 and TRBJ2-1, with 12 positions matching TRBD2. V was clipped by 4 bases and J by 8 bases; unmatched bases: 9. Germline V lookup: CDR1 LNHNV, CDR2 YYDKDF (reference sequence). The CDR3 sequence is 16 residues long. The CDR3 coding sequence is TGTGCCACCAGCAAAGAAAGTCTAGCGGGAGGGTATGAGCAGTTCTTC. Protein: CATSKESLAGGYEQFF.

This clonotype occurred a few times. The chain recombines TRBV5-5 with TRBJ1-1, with D possibly being TRBD1 (5 bases). The CDR3 is 13 amino acids. Trimming cost V 4 bases and J 5 bases, with 12 bases left between them. Germline loops: CDR1 SGHKS, CDR2 YYEKEE (reference sequence). This CDR3 reads CASSGTGPTEAFF. Written as DNA, the CDR3 is TGTGCCAGCAGCGGGACGGGGCCGACTGAAGCTTTCTTT.

V gene TRBV15 combines with J gene TRBJ2-7; 7 positions match TRBD1. Looked up from germline, CDR1 is LNHNV and CDR2 is YYDKDF (reference sequence). The junction had 3 bases not matched to a gene; V was cut back by 5 bases and J by 2 bases. The CDR3 length is 13 residues. The CDR3 region is CATSPRGPYEQYF. CDR3 DNA sequence: TGTGCCACCAGCCCAAGGGGGCCCTACGAGCAGTACTTC.

This clonotype was counted between two and nine times. The J gene is TRBJ2-2, the V gene TRBV18, with TRBD1 as a possible D gene (5 bases). The CDR3 covers 14 residues. Per germline, CDR1 KGHSH and CDR2 LQKENI. V was pared by 3 bases and J by 3 bases, with 8 bases between. CDR3 nucleotides: TGTGCCAGCTCACCGACAGAGGACACCGGGGAGCTGTTTTTT. It is translated as CASSPTEDTGELFF.

The chain uses TRBV7-8 and TRBJ2-1; TRBD1 might be the D (5 bases). This CDR3 has 13 residues. Trimming left V 3 bases short and J 10 bases short, with 13 bases between. Germline V gives CDR1 SGHVS, CDR2 FQNEAQ. The CDR3 region is CASSFSTAWEQFF. The CDR3 bases are TGTGCCAGCAGCTTCTCGACAGCCTGGGAGCAGTTCTTC. Together with reference TRBV7-8 and TRBJ2-1, the CDR3 gives the full variable domain: GAGVSQSPRYKVAKRGQDVALRCDPISGHVSLFWYQQALGQGPEFLTYFQNEAQLDKSGLPSDRFFAERPEGSVSTLKIQRTQQEDSAVYLCASSFSTAWEQFFGPGTRLTVL.

The chain carries TRBV29-1 and TRBJ1-1; no firm D call. This CDR3 has 13 residues. The germline CDR1 and CDR2 sequences are SQVTM and ANQGSEA. Trimming removed 4 bases from V and 4 bases from J, with 13 bases in between. In DNA, the CDR3 is TGCAGCGTTGGAAGGGTTTGGGGCACTGAAGCTTTCTTT. It translates to CSVGRVWGTEAFF.

The chain joins TRBV7-2 to TRBJ2-1, with TRBD2 identical over 9 bases. CDR1 and CDR2 (germline): SGHTA, FQGNSA. V shed 6 bases, J shed 7 bases, and the junction held 7 bases outside the gene matches. CDR3 length: 14 residues. CDR3 sequence reads: CASREGTSSNEQFF. The CDR3 DNA sequence: TGTGCCAGCAGAGAAGGGACTAGCTCAAATGAGCAGTTCTTC.

This chain uses TRBV3-1 with TRBJ2-1; D unclear. Per germline, CDR1 LGHDT and CDR2 YNNKEL (reference sequence). This CDR3 contains 13 residues. Deletions cut 5 bases from V and 6 bases from J, with 11 bases between. CDR3 in amino acids: CASSKAGVNEQFF. The CDR3 nucleotides read TGTGCCAGCAGCAAAGCAGGCGTCAATGAGCAGTTCTTC.

This clonotype has just a few counts. Here the CDR3 reads CASSYGRGVNTEAFF. The CDR3 nucleotides read TGTGCCAGCAGTTACGGCAGGGGGGTGAACACTGAAGCTTTCTTT. This rearrangement joins TRBV6-5 to TRBJ1-1, with 7 positions matching TRBD1. This CDR3 comprises 15 residues. The V gene's germline CDR1 is MNHEY and CDR2 SVGAGI. V was pared by 2 bases and J by 0 bases, with 3 bases of the junction left unmatched.

The chain links TRBV11-1 to TRBJ2-4; 8 bases match TRBD2. The end of the DNA fits TRBJ2-7 better, so the J call may be wrong. The CDR3 has 13 amino acids. The germline gives CDR1 SGHAT, CDR2 FQDESV (reference sequence). The CDR3 sequence is CASRVAGSYEQYF. Here the CDR3 DNA reads TGTGCCAGCAGGGTAGCGGGGTCCTACGAGCAGTACTTC.

In DNA form, the CDR3 reads TGTGCCAGCAGTTTAGAGAGCGGTCCCTACAATGAGCAGTTCTTC. Amino acids: CASSLESGPYNEQFF. V and J are TRBV12-3 or TRBV12-4 and TRBJ2-1; weak D call: TRBD2 (5 bases). The CDR3 is 15 residues long. V was trimmed by 1 base and J by 2 bases, leaving 9 bases between them.

The chain couples TRBV6-2 or TRBV6-3 to TRBJ2-4; 10 nucleotides match TRBD1. The DNA end is more similar to TRBJ2-7, so the J call may be wrong. CDR1 is MNHEY and CDR2 is SVGEGT in the germline V gene. There are 14 residues in the CDR3. The CDR3, as DNA: TGTGCCAGCAGTCACATGACAGGGGGCGGCGAGCAGTACTTC. Protein: CASSHMTGGGEQYF.

The rearrangement links TRBV29-1 to TRBJ2-7, with D unclear. The V end was cut by 3 bases, the J end by 5 bases, with 14 bases between. CDR1 is SQVTM and CDR2 is ANQGSEA in the germline V gene. This CDR3 is built from 13 residues. CDR3: CSVDLGIAHEQYF. CDR3 in DNA: TGCAGCGTTGACTTGGGGATAGCCCACGAGCAGTACTTC.

The V gene is TRBV7-2, the J gene TRBJ1-3; TRBD1 might be the D (5 bases). The CDR3 is made up of 16 amino acids. Between the trimmed V and J ends, which lost 3 bases and 0 bases, there was a span of 12 bases. Per germline, CDR1 SGHTA and CDR2 FQGNSA. In nucleotides, the CDR3 is TGTGCCAGCAGCTTGGCAGGGCCCCACTCTGGAAACACCATATATTTT. Its protein is CASSLAGPHSGNTIYF.

V and J are TRBV4-3 and TRBJ1-1; weak D call: TRBD1 (5 bases). The CDR3 length is 16 residues. V gave up 0 bases and J gave up 6 bases, with 17 bases separating them. Germline lookup yields CDR1 LGHNA and CDR2 YSLEER. The CDR3 nucleotides are TGCGCCAGCAGCCAAGATGGGGACTTAGTCAAACCTGAAGCTTTCTTT. It encodes CASSQDGDLVKPEAFF.

The chain has TRBV5-1 and TRBJ2-3, with 7 bases matching TRBD2. V shed 4 bases, J shed 4 bases, and the junction held 9 bases outside the gene matches. The CDR3 is 15 residues long. CDR1 and CDR2 (germline): SGHRS, YFSETQ. The CDR3 bases are TGCGCCAGCAGCACCTCGGGGGGAGTCGCAGATACGCAGTATTTT. The encoded protein is CASSTSGGVADTQYF.

This clonotype has only a few counts. The chain carries TRBV5-1 and TRBJ2-5; D is unresolved. With 1 base removed from V and 1 base from J, the gap between germline ends came to 14 bases. Germline V gene data show CDR1 as SGHRS and CDR2 as YFSETQ. This CDR3 spans 16 amino acids. Here the CDR3 reads CASSLNGLPLQETQYF. In DNA, the CDR3 is TGCGCCAGCAGCTTGAACGGGCTCCCCCTCCAAGAGACCCAGTACTTC.

The table lists this clonotype with a few counts. The J gene is TRBJ2-5, the V gene TRBV2; 7 nucleotides match TRBD1. Germline lookup yields CDR1 SNHLY and CDR2 FYNNEI. CDR3 length: 13 amino acids. V lost 8 bases and J lost 6; bases outside the gene matches: 9. CDR3 region: CASGPTGSKTQYF. CDR3 bases: TGTGCCAGCGGACCGACAGGGTCAAAGACCCAGTACTTC.